The present TCR beta chain was sequenced within a study of identical twins. Germline CDR1 reads DFQATT; CDR2 reads SNEGSKA (reference sequence). The V end was cut by 5 bases, the J end by 0 bases, with 8 bases between. The CDR3 loop spans 13 amino acids. TCRdb passed the 5' RACE reads through MiXCR, listing each CDR3 protein once. This sample has over 550,000 distinct CDR3 sequences, with about 7% found just once. The data were also submitted as part of a second study, on yellow fever vaccine responses in identical twins.

Sequencing input: PBMCs. The chain uses TRBV20-1 and TRBJ1-3; no firm D call. This TCR derives from a woman younger than 35 in good health. For the CDR3, the DNA is TGCAGTGCTCCCGGCCCCTCTGGAAACACCATATATTTT. Residues: CSAPGPSGNTIYF.